A selection of T cell receptor beta chains follows, all from one sample in a study of response to subunit inactivated influenza vaccine. MiXCR, applied by TCRdb to the RT-PCR reads, yields one record per CDR3 protein. Among 650,000 to 850,000 distinct CDR3 sequences listed, over 11% were seen once. This material consisted of PBMCs from blood, taken less than 15 days before vaccination. Receptors were obtained from a man aged 45-60 years who received an inactivated influenza vaccine. Both conserved end residues are part of each CDR3. The order of the fields is clone size, J gene, D gene, V gene, CDR3 DNA, CDR3 protein. A D gene is named only where the DNA matches it firmly. Clone size is not always given. Where it is, it says once, few, many or a class for expanded clones.

abundance: .
j_gene: TRBJ2-7
d_gene: TRBD2
v_gene: TRBV29-1
CDR3nt: TGCAGCGTTGTGGATAGCGGGAGCTACGAGCAGTACTTC
CDR3aa: CSVVDSGSYEQYF

abundance: many
j_gene: TRBJ2-1
d_gene: .
v_gene: TRBV29-1
CDR3nt: TGCAGCGTTGTCAGGGCTGCTGAGCAGTTCTTC
CDR3aa: CSVVRAAEQFF

abundance: .
j_gene: TRBJ2-3
d_gene: TRBD2
v_gene: TRBV27
CDR3nt: TGTGCCCGCAGTTCTAGCCCGGGACTAGCGGGAGTGGCAGATACGCAGTATTTT
CDR3aa: CARSSSPGLAGVADTQYF

abundance: .
j_gene: TRBJ1-5
d_gene: TRBD1
v_gene: TRBV7-8
CDR3nt: TGTGCCAGCAGCTTAGAGGGGGATCTCCGGGACAGCAGTCTCAATCAGCCCCAGCATTTT
CDR3aa: CASSLEGDLRDSSLNQPQHF

abundance: few
j_gene: TRBJ2-7
d_gene: .
v_gene: TRBV3-1
CDR3nt: TGTGCCAGCAGCCAAGATAATGATCTGACAGGAACTTCCTACGAGCAGTACTTC
CDR3aa: CASSQDNDLTGTSYEQYF

abundance: .
j_gene: TRBJ2-3
d_gene: .
v_gene: TRBV6-1
CDR3nt: TGTGCCAGCACCGAAACCCTTGCCAGGGCCACAGATACGCAGTATTTT
CDR3aa: CASTETLARATDTQYF

abundance: few
j_gene: TRBJ2-5
d_gene: .
v_gene: TRBV20-1
CDR3nt: TGCAGTGCTAGGGAGGGGTACCAAGAGACCCAGTACTTC
CDR3aa: CSAREGYQETQYF

abundance: .
j_gene: TRBJ2-3
d_gene: TRBD2
v_gene: TRBV2
CDR3nt: TGTGCCAGCAGTGAAGGGGCGGGAGGCTCAGATACGCAGTATTTT
CDR3aa: CASSEGAGGSDTQYF

abundance: many
j_gene: TRBJ2-2
d_gene: TRBD1
v_gene: TRBV6-1
CDR3nt: TGTGCCAGCAGGCTCCCGGAAGGACAGGGAGCGAACACCGGGGAGCTGTTTTTT
CDR3aa: CASRLPEGQGANTGELFF

abundance: few
j_gene: TRBJ1-2
d_gene: .
v_gene: TRBV6-1
CDR3nt: TGTGCCAGCAGGCGGGCAGGGAACTATGGCTACACCTTC
CDR3aa: CASRRAGNYGYTF

abundance: many
j_gene: TRBJ2-3
d_gene: TRBD2
v_gene: TRBV4-3
CDR3nt: TGCGCCAGCAGCCAAGCCAGCGGGGGGGCCACAGATACGCAGTATTTT
CDR3aa: CASSQASGGATDTQYF

abundance: .
j_gene: TRBJ2-2
d_gene: .
v_gene: TRBV20-1
CDR3nt: TGCAGTGCTAGACCAGGGGCAGTGGGGACCGGGGAGCTGTTTTTT
CDR3aa: CSARPGAVGTGELFF

abundance: few
j_gene: TRBJ1-2
d_gene: .
v_gene: TRBV20-1
CDR3nt: TGCAGTGCTAGAGATTGGGGGGGAGGCTATGGCTACACCTTC
CDR3aa: CSARDWGGGYGYTF

abundance: .
j_gene: TRBJ2-3
d_gene: .
v_gene: TRBV11-2
CDR3nt: TGTGCCAGCAGCTTACCCCGGACTAGCACAGATACGCAGTATTTT
CDR3aa: CASSLPRTSTDTQYF

abundance: .
j_gene: TRBJ2-7
d_gene: .
v_gene: TRBV20-1
CDR3nt: TGCAGTGCTCCGACTCCCGCCTCCTACGAGCAGTACTTC
CDR3aa: CSAPTPASYEQYF

abundance: few
j_gene: TRBJ2-7
d_gene: TRBD1
v_gene: TRBV27
CDR3nt: TGTGCCAGCGCATTTGGGACAGGGACCTACGAGCAGTACTTC
CDR3aa: CASAFGTGTYEQYF

abundance: few
j_gene: TRBJ2-6
d_gene: .
v_gene: TRBV10-3
CDR3nt: TGTGCCATCAGTGAAAACGCTGGGGCCAACGTCCTGACTTTC
CDR3aa: CAISENAGANVLTF

abundance: .
j_gene: TRBJ1-1
d_gene: .
v_gene: TRBV5-1
CDR3nt: TGCGCCAGCAGCTTGGGGATCTCGGGGGATGAAGCTTTCTTT
CDR3aa: CASSLGISGDEAFF